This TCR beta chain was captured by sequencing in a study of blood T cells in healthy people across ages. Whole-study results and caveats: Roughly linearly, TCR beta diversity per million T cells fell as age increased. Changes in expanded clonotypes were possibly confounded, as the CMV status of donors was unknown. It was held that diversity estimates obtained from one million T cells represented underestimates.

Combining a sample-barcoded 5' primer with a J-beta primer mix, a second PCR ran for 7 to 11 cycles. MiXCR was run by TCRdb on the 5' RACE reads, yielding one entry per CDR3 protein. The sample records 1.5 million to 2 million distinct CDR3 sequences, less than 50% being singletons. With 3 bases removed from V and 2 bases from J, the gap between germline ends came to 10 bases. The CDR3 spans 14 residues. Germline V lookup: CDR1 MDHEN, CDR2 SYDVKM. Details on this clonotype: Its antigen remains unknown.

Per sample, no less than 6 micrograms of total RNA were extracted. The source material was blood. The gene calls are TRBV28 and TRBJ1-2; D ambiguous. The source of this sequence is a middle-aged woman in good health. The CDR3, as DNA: TGTGCCAGCAGTTTGGCGCCGGACAACTATGGCTACACCTTC. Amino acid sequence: CASSLAPDNYGYTF.